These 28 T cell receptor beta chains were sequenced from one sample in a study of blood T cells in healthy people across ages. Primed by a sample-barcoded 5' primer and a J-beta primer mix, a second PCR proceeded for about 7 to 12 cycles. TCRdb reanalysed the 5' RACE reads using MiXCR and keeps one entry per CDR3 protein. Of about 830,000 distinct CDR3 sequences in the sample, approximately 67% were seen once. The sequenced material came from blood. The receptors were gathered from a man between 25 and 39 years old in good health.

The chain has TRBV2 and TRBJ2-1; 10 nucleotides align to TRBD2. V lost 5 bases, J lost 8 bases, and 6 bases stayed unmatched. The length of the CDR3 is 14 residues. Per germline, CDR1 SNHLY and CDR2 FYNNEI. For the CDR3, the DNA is TGTGCCAGCAGTACTAGCGGGACCGCCGATGAGCAGTTCTTC. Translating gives CASSTSGTADEQFF.

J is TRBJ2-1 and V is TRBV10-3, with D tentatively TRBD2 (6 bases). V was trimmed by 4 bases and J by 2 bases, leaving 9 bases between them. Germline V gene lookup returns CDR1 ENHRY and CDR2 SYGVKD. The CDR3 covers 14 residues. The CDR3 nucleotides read TGTGCCATCAGTGGGGCGGGACCCTACAATGAGCAGTTCTTC. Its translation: CAISGAGPYNEQFF.

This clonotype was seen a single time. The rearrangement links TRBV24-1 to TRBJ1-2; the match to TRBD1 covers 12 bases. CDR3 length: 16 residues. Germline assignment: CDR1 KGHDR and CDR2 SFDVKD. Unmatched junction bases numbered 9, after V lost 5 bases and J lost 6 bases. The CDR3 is CATSGSGTGGTDGYTF. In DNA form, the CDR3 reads TGTGCCACCAGTGGATCCGGGACAGGGGGCACGGATGGCTACACCTTC.

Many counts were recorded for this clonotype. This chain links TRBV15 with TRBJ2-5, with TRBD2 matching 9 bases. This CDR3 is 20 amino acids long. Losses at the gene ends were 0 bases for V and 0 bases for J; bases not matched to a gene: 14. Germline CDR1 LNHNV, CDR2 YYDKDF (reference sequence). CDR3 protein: CATSRDEWASGVQYQETQYF. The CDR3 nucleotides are TGTGCCACCAGCAGAGATGAGTGGGCTAGCGGGGTTCAGTACCAAGAGACCCAGTACTTC.

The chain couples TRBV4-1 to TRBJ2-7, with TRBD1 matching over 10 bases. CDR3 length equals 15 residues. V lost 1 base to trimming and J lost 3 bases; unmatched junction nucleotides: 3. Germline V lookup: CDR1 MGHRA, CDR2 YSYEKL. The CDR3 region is CASSQVGTGDYEQYF. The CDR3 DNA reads TGCGCCAGCAGCCAAGTCGGGACAGGGGACTACGAGCAGTACTTC.

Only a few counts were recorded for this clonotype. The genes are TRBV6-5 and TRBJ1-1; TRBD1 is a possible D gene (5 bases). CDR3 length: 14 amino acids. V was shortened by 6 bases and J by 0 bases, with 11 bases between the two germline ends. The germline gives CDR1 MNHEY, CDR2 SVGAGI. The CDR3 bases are TGTGCCAGCAGCTATGGACAAATGAACACTGAAGCTTTCTTT. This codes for CASSYGQMNTEAFF.

CDR3 nucleotides: TGTGCCAGCAGCCAAGGGGACGACTATTTTGGCTACACCTTC. Its protein is CASSQGDDYFGYTF. The chain has TRBV4-2 and TRBJ1-2, with TRBD1 as a possible D gene (5 bases). The CDR3 has 14 amino acids. Trimming cost V 1 base and J 7 bases, with 13 bases left between them. CDR1 is LGHNA, CDR2 YNFKEQ, per germline.

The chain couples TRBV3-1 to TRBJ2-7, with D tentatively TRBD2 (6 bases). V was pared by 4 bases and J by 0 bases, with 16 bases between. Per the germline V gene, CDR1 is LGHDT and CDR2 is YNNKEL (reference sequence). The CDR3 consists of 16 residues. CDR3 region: CASSRATAGISYEQYF. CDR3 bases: TGTGCCAGCAGCCGCGCCACGGCGGGGATCTCCTACGAGCAGTACTTC.

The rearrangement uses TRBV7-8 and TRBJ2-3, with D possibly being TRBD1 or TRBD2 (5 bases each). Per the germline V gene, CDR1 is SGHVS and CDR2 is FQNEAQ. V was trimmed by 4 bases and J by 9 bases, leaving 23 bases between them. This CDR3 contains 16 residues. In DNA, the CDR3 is TGTGCCAGCAGCTCCACGACACAAACCTGGGACCCGACGCAGTATTTT. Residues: CASSSTTQTWDPTQYF.

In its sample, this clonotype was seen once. DNA for the CDR3: TGTGCCAGCTCAAGCAAGAGCTCCTACAATGAGCAGTTCTTC. Amino acid sequence: CASSSKSSYNEQFF. The chain uses TRBV18 and TRBJ2-1; D is unresolved. Trimming pared 5 bases from V and 0 bases from J, leaving 8 bases between. This CDR3 is 14 amino acids long. CDR1 and CDR2 (germline): KGHSH, LQKENI.

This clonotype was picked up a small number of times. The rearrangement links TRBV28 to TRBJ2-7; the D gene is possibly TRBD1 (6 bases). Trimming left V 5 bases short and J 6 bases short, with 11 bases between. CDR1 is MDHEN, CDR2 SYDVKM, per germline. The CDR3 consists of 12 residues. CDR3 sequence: CASSTTGFEQYF. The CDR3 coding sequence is TGTGCCAGCAGTACTACAGGGTTCGAGCAGTACTTC.

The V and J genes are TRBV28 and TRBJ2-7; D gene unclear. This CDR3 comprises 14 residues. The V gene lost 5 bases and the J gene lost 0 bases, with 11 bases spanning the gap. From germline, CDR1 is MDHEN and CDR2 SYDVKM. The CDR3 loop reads CASSAPVSSYEQYF. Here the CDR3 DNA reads TGTGCCAGCAGTGCCCCAGTGAGCTCCTACGAGCAGTACTTC.

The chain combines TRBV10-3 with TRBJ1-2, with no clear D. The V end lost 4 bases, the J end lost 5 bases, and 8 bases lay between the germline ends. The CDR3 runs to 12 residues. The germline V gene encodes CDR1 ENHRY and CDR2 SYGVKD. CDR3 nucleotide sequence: TGTGCCATCAGTGTATCAGCATATGGCTACACCTTC. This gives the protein CAISVSAYGYTF.

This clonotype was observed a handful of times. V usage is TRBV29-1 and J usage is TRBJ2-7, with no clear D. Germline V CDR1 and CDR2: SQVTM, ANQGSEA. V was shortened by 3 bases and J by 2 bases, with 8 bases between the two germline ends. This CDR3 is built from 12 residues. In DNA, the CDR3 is TGCAGCGTTGACAACAGCACCTACGAGCAGTACTTC. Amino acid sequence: CSVDNSTYEQYF.

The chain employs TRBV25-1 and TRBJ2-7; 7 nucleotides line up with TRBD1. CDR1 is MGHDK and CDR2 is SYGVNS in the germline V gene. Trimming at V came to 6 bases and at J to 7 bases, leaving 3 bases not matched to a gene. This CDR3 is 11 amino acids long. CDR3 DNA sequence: TGTGCCAGCAGGACAGGGTTTGAGCAGTACTTC. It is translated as CASRTGFEQYF.

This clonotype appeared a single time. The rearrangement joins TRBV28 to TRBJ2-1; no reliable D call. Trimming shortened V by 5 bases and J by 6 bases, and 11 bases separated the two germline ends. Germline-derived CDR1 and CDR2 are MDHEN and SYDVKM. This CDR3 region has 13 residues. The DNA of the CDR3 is TGTGCCAGCAGTGTATCCCCACCCAATGAGCAGTTCTTC. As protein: CASSVSPPNEQFF.

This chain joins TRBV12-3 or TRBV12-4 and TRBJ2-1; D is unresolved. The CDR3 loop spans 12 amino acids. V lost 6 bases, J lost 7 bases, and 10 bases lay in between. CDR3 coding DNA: TGTGCCAGCAGCTCGGCTTGGAATGAGCAGTTCTTC. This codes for CASSSAWNEQFF.

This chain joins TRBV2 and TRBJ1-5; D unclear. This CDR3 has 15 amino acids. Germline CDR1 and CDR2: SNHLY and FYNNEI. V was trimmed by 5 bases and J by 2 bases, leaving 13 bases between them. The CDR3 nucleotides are TGTGCCAGCAGTATCGAGGGTCAGGGCAATCAGCCCCAGCATTTT. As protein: CASSIEGQGNQPQHF.

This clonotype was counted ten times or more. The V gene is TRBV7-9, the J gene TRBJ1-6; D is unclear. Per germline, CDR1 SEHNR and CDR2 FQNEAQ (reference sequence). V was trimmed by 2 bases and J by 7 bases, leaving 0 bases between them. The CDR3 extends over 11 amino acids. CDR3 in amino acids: CASSLNSPLHF. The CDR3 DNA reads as TGTGCCAGCAGCTTAAATTCACCCCTCCACTTT.

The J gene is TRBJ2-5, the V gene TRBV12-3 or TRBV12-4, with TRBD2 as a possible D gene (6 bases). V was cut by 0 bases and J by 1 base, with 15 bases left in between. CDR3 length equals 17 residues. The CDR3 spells CASSLALSSELQETQYF. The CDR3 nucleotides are TGTGCCAGCAGTTTAGCGCTGTCTAGCGAGCTCCAAGAGACCCAGTACTTC.

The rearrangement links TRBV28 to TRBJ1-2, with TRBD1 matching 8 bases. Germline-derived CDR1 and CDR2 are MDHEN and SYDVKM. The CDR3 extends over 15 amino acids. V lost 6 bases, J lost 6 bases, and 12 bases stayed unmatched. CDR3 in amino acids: CASRGDRRTRDGYTF. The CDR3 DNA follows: TGTGCCAGCAGAGGGGACAGGCGGACGAGGGATGGCTACACCTTC.

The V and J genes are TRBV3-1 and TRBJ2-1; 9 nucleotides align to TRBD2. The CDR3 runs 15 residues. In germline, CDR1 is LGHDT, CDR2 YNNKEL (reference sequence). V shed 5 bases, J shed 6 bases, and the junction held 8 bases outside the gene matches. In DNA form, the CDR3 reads TGTGCCAGCAGCACTCTAGCGGGGAGAGTCAATGAGCAGTTCTTC. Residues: CASSTLAGRVNEQFF.

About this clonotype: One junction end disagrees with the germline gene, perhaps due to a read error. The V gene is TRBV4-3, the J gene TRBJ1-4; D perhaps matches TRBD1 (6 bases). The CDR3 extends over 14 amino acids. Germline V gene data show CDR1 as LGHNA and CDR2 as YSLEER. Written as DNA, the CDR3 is TGCGCCAGCAGCCAAGCAGGGGCGAATGAAAGACTGTTTTTT. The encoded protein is CASSQAGANERLFF.

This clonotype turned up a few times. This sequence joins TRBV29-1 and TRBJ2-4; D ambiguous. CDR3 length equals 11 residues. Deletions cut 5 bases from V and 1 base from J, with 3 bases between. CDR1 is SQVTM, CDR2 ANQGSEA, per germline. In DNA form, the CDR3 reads TGCAGCGTTTGGGCCAAAAACATTCAGTACTTC. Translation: CSVWAKNIQYF.

The CDR3 coding sequence is TGCGCCAGCAGCTTCGGACAGGGGGCGCGGGGGGAGCTGTTTTTT. This sequence encodes CASSFGQGARGELFF. The rearrangement joins TRBV5-1 to TRBJ2-2; 11 nucleotides agree with TRBD1. J lost 8 bases, V lost 2 bases, and 5 bases had no gene match. CDR3 length: 15 residues. Germline lookup yields CDR1 SGHRS and CDR2 YFSETQ.

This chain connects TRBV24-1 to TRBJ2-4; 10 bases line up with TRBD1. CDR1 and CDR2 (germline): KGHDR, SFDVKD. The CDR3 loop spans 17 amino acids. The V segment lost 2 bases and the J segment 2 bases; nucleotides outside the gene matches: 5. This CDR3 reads CATSDSRDRGTKNIQYF. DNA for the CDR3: TGTGCCACCAGTGATTCCCGGGACAGGGGAACCAAAAACATTCAGTACTTC.

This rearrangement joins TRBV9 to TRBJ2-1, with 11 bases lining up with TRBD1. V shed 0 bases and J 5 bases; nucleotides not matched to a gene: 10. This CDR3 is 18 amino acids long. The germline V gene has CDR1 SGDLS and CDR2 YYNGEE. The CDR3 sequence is CASSVAPGDRGWDNEQFF. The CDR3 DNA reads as TGTGCCAGCAGCGTAGCTCCCGGGGACAGGGGGTGGGACAATGAGCAGTTCTTC.

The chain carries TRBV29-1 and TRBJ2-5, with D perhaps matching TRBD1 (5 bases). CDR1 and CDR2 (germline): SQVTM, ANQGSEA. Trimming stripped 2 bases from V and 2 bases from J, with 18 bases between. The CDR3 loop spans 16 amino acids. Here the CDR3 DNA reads TGCAGCGTTGAACCCCTCCCCGAGGCAGGGCAAGAGACCCAGTACTTC. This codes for CSVEPLPEAGQETQYF.